A single sample is the source of the 11 T cell receptor beta chains below, sequenced in a study of T cell changes during pregnancy in multiple sclerosis (dated by TCRdb to between 2019 and 2020). The library was generated by the immunoSEQ multiplex PCR assay. TCRdb mirrors the immuneACCESS table, restricted to in-frame sequences. Some clones are absent from its copies; in checked studies, under half trace to an unresolved V gene, and the reason for the others is unknown. The sample records about 64,000 clones, roughly 93% of which are singletons. About 1.5% of the sample lies in the top ten. The sample was peripheral blood, taken in the second trimester of pregnancy. The receptors were gathered from a female donor with multiple sclerosis, enrolled in a pregnancy study.

This rearrangement joins TRBV6-5 to TRBJ1-4; tentatively, D is TRBD1 (5 bases). The V gene lost 5 bases and the J gene lost 7 bases, with 14 bases spanning the gap. The germline V gene encodes CDR1 MNHEY and CDR2 SVGAGI. The CDR3 spans 14 residues. The CDR3 reads CASSPPGWGEKLFF. The CDR3 DNA sequence: TGTGCCAGCAGTCCACCAGGGTGGGGTGAAAAACTGTTTTTT.

The rearrangement uses TRBV28 and TRBJ2-1; 15 positions match TRBD2. V lost 6 bases, J lost 3 bases, and 6 bases stayed unmatched. Germline V gene data show CDR1 as MDHEN and CDR2 as SYDVKM. The CDR3 is 17 amino acids. CDR3 sequence (DNA): TGTGCCAGCAGAGGGACTAGCGGGGGGACCCTCTACAATGAGCAGTTCTTC. Its protein product is CASRGTSGGTLYNEQFF.

The J gene is TRBJ2-7, the V gene TRBV27, with 7 bases matching TRBD1. This CDR3 contains 13 residues. From germline, CDR1 is MNHEY and CDR2 SMNVEV (reference sequence). With 6 bases clipped from V and 3 bases from J, the junction kept 5 bases outside the gene matches. CDR3 bases: TGTGCCAGCAGCCCGGGACAGCGCTACGAGCAGTACTTC. Translation gives CASSPGQRYEQYF.

For this clone: Relative to the germline gene, one junction end is altered; a read error may explain this. The chain couples TRBV7-7 to TRBJ2-5; D gene ambiguous. Germline CDR1 SSHAT, CDR2 FNYEAQ (reference sequence). The CDR3 totals 13 residues. CDR3 protein: CASSLVRLETQYF. In DNA form, the CDR3 reads TGTGCTAGCAGCTTAGTCCGGTTGGAGACCCAGTACTTC.

This chain uses TRBV29-1 with TRBJ2-5; D is perhaps TRBD2 (6 bases). Germline loops: CDR1 SQVTM, CDR2 ANQGSEA. This CDR3 has 12 amino acids. The V and J ends lost 4 bases and 5 bases respectively, with 11 bases between them. The CDR3 sequence is CSVVRGMETQYF. DNA for the CDR3: TGCAGCGTTGTCCGGGGGATGGAGACCCAGTACTTC. Complete variable domain (other parts from reference TRBV29-1 and TRBJ2-5): SAVISQKPSRDICQRGTSLTIQCQVDSQVTMMFWYRQQPGQSLTLIATANQGSEATYESGFVIDKFPISRPNLTFSTLTVSNMSPEDSSIYLCSVVRGMETQYFGPGTRLLVL.

This rearrangement joins TRBV6-6 to TRBJ2-5; tentatively, D is TRBD1 (6 bases). This CDR3 contains 13 residues. Germline lookup yields CDR1 MNHNY and CDR2 SVGAGI (reference sequence). The ends were cut back, 7 bases at V and 5 bases at J, with 14 bases in the middle. CDR3 in DNA: TGTGCCAGCATCCTAGGGGGAGAGGAGACCCAGTACTTC. Translation: CASILGGEETQYF.

The sample holds a few counts of this clone. J is TRBJ1-6 and V is TRBV2; a possible D gene is TRBD1 (6 bases). The CDR3 totals 13 residues. Trimming took 8 bases from V and 5 from J, leaving 10 bases between them. Germline lookup yields CDR1 SNHLY and CDR2 FYNNEI. CDR3 coding DNA: TGTGCCAGCCTCAGACAGGATAATTCACCCCTCCACTTT. Amino acid sequence: CASLRQDNSPLHF.

The chain carries TRBV28 and TRBJ2-5; 7 bases map to TRBD1. This CDR3 comprises 13 residues. Germline V CDR1 and CDR2: MDHEN, SYDVKM. With 5 bases clipped from V and 5 bases from J, the junction kept 5 bases outside the gene matches. The CDR3 nucleotides read TGTGCCAGCAGTCCTTACAGGGGCGAGACCCAGTACTTC. Translating gives CASSPYRGETQYF.

V usage is TRBV9 and J usage is TRBJ1-6; D may be TRBD1 (5 bases). This CDR3 spans 15 amino acids. The V and J ends lost 3 bases and 5 bases respectively, with 12 bases between them. The germline V gene has CDR1 SGDLS and CDR2 YYNGEE. The CDR3 spells CASSEGAGNNSPLHF. CDR3 nucleotides: TGTGCCAGCAGCGAAGGGGCAGGGAATAATTCACCCCTCCACTTT.

This clone was seen a single time. V gene TRBV5-1 combines with J gene TRBJ2-3, with TRBD2 identical over 16 bases. V lost 4 bases, J lost 3 bases, and 8 bases stayed unmatched. Germline V gene data show CDR1 as SGHRS and CDR2 as YFSETQ. The CDR3 is 18 residues long. CDR3 bases: TGCGCCAGCAGCGGCGGGACTAGCGGGGGGGCCTTGACAGATACGCAGTATTTT. Translated: CASSGGTSGGALTDTQYF.

A remark on this clone: The junction and the germline gene differ at one end; a read error may be behind it. This sequence joins TRBV10-2 and TRBJ1-2; D is perhaps TRBD1 (6 bases). CDR3 length equals 12 residues. Germline V gene lookup returns CDR1 WSHSY and CDR2 SAAADI. The CDR3 is CASSESWTAAFF. The CDR3 DNA is TGCGCCAGCAGTGAGTCCTGGACAGCGGCCTTCTTC.